Following are 27 T cell receptor beta chains from one sample sequenced in a study of T cell responses to AZD1222 COVID-19 vaccine. The data were produced by immunoSEQ multiplex PCR, yet TCRdb's version contains in-frame clones alone and is incomplete. The sample shows tens of thousands of clones, roughly 90% of them seen only once. The sequences come from peripheral blood, collected on day 0 of AZD1222 vaccination. The receptors were gathered from an adult in good health.

The chain couples TRBV7-9 to TRBJ1-5; possibly TRBD1 for D (5 bases). Germline lookup yields CDR1 SEHNR and CDR2 FQNEAQ (reference sequence). Deletions cut 5 bases from V and 1 base from J, with 15 bases between. The CDR3 spans 16 residues. CDR3 in DNA: TGTGCCAGCAGCGGGGCGGTCCTAGGGAGCAATCAGCCCCAGCATTTT. Translated, it gives CASSGAVLGSNQPQHF.

V gene TRBV7-2 combines with J gene TRBJ1-2, with a tentative D call TRBD1 (5 bases). V was shortened by 3 bases and J by 0 bases, with 17 bases between the two germline ends. Germline lookup yields CDR1 SGHTA and CDR2 FQGNSA. This CDR3 contains 17 residues. The CDR3, as DNA: TGTGCCAGCAGCTTCCGACCACCCACGGGGGCTAACTATGGCTACACCTTC. Its translation: CASSFRPPTGANYGYTF.

This clone was seen a few times. V is TRBV5-6 and J is TRBJ2-3; perhaps TRBD2 as D (6 bases). Trimming took off 2 bases at V and 0 bases at J, with 13 bases between the two ends. This CDR3 is 16 amino acids long. Germline CDR1 SGHDT, CDR2 YYEEEE. CDR3 in amino acids: CASSFLLGGSTDTQYF. The CDR3 DNA reads as TGTGCCAGCAGCTTCCTCCTGGGGGGAAGCACAGATACGCAGTATTTT. Filled out from reference TRBV5-6 and TRBJ2-3, the complete variable domain reads DAGVTQSPTHLIKTRGQQVTLRCSPKSGHDTVSWYQQALGQGPQFIFQYYEEEERQRGNFPDRFSGHQFPNYSSELNVNALLLGDSALYLCASSFLLGGSTDTQYFGPGTRLTVL.

A single count supports this clone. The chain links TRBV2 to TRBJ2-7; 13 bases match TRBD2. CDR3 length: 13 amino acids. The J segment lost 4 bases and the V segment lost 8 bases, leaving 2 bases of the junction unmatched. The germline CDR1 and CDR2 sequences are SNHLY and FYNNEI. CDR3 amino acids: CASGTSGIYEQYF. Here the CDR3 DNA reads TGTGCCAGCGGGACTAGCGGGATTTACGAGCAGTACTTC.

The chain joins TRBV7-2 to TRBJ2-6, with TRBD2 identical over 8 bases. Trimming removed 3 bases from V and 3 bases from J; junction bases left unmatched: 7. Germline CDR1 SGHTA, CDR2 FQGNSA. This CDR3 has 17 amino acids. As DNA, the CDR3 is TGTGCCAGCAGCTTCGAACGGGGGGGCCGTGGGGCCAACGTCCTGACTTTC. Encoded protein: CASSFERGGRGANVLTF.

This chain links TRBV15 with TRBJ2-7, with TRBD1 matching over 7 bases. The germline gives CDR1 LNHNV, CDR2 YYDKDF (reference sequence). V lost 1 base, J lost 2 bases, and 14 bases stayed unmatched. This CDR3 region has 18 residues. CDR3 in amino acids: CATSRGSRGLGGPYEQYF. CDR3 coding DNA: TGTGCCACCAGCAGAGGTTCTAGGGGGCTAGGGGGTCCCTACGAGCAGTACTTC.

The sample holds one count of this clone. The V gene is TRBV5-4, the J gene TRBJ2-1, with TRBD2 matching over 12 bases. The germline gives CDR1 SGHNT, CDR2 YYREEE (reference sequence). V shed 1 base, J shed 9 bases, and the junction held 14 bases outside the gene matches. The CDR3 is 18 amino acids. CDR3 sequence: CASSLMNTRLAGAGEQFF. The DNA of the CDR3 is TGTGCCAGCAGCTTGATGAACACTAGACTAGCGGGAGCGGGTGAGCAGTTCTTC. The full variable domain, with the rest looked up from reference TRBV5-4 and TRBJ2-1, is ETGVTQSPTHLIKTRGQQVTLRCSSQSGHNTVSWYQQALGQGPQFIFQYYREEENGRGNFPPRFSGLQFPNYSSELNVNALELDDSALYLCASSLMNTRLAGAGEQFFGPGTRLTVL.

This clone was picked up a small number of times. The rearrangement joins TRBV6-5 to TRBJ2-7, with 10 bases matching TRBD2. The CDR3 extends over 15 amino acids. Germline V lookup: CDR1 MNHEY, CDR2 SVGAGI. Trimming at V came to 5 bases and at J to 2 bases, leaving 6 bases not matched to a gene. The CDR3 sequence is CASSTLAGETYEQYF. CDR3 nucleotide sequence: TGTGCCAGCAGTACCCTAGCGGGGGAGACCTACGAGCAGTACTTC.

This chain connects TRBV19 to TRBJ2-6; D call uncertain. Trimming stripped 3 bases from V and 0 bases from J, with 6 bases between. This CDR3 is built from 15 residues. Germline CDR1 LNHDA, CDR2 SQIVND (reference sequence). CDR3 in amino acids: CASSIERSGANVLTF. The CDR3 coding sequence is TGTGCCAGTAGTATTGAACGCTCTGGGGCCAACGTCCTGACTTTC.

This clone was detected a few times. This sequence joins TRBV18 and TRBJ2-1; 7 bases fit TRBD1. The CDR3 is 14 amino acids. From germline, CDR1 is KGHSH and CDR2 LQKENI. The J segment lost 7 bases and the V segment lost 3 bases, leaving 6 bases of the junction unmatched. This CDR3 reads CASSPGQELNEQFF. The CDR3 bases are TGTGCCAGCTCACCCGGACAGGAATTAAATGAGCAGTTCTTC.

This clone was counted only a few times. This sequence joins TRBV6-5 and TRBJ1-6, with D uncertain. Deletions cut 7 bases from V and 8 bases from J, with 15 bases between. Germline CDR1 reads MNHEY; CDR2 reads SVGAGI. The CDR3 has 14 residues. The CDR3 bases are TGTGCCAGCACCCGGGGAAGTTCAGATTCACCCCTCCACTTT. Its protein is CASTRGSSDSPLHF.

The rearrangement links TRBV5-4 to TRBJ2-1; TRBD1 matches at 9 bases. V shed 2 bases, J shed 8 bases, and the junction held 5 bases outside the gene matches. The germline V gene encodes CDR1 SGHNT and CDR2 YYREEE (reference sequence). The CDR3 is made up of 14 amino acids. CDR3 sequence reads: CASSFGRQGDEQFF. The CDR3 DNA sequence: TGTGCCAGCAGCTTCGGTCGACAGGGGGATGAGCAGTTCTTC. The full variable domain, its missing parts supplied by reference TRBV5-4 and TRBJ2-1, is ETGVTQSPTHLIKTRGQQVTLRCSSQSGHNTVSWYQQALGQGPQFIFQYYREEENGRGNFPPRFSGLQFPNYSSELNVNALELDDSALYLCASSFGRQGDEQFFGPGTRLTVL.

CDR3 DNA: TGCGCCAGCAGCCCATTAAGGTCCGGACGTTATGAGCAGTACTTC. Translation: CASSPLRSGRYEQYF. V gene TRBV4-3 combines with J gene TRBJ2-7; no definite D call. The CDR3 is 15 residues long. The V end lost 4 bases, the J end lost 7 bases, and 20 bases lay between the germline ends. In germline, CDR1 is LGHNA, CDR2 YSLEER.

J is TRBJ2-7 and V is TRBV5-6; 7 bases agree with TRBD1. Trimming cost V 6 bases and J 0 bases; bases outside gene matches: 9. Germline CDR1 and CDR2: SGHDT and YYEEEE. This CDR3 is built from 15 residues. CDR3 DNA sequence: TGTGCCAGCATTCTACCGGGACAGCACTCCTACGAGCAGTACTTC. Amino acids: CASILPGQHSYEQYF.

This sequence joins TRBV6-2 or TRBV6-3 and TRBJ2-1; D not certain. The CDR3 sequence is 13 residues long. V shed 3 bases and J shed 6 bases, with 9 bases lying between them. Germline V gene lookup returns CDR1 MNHEY and CDR2 SVGEGT. The CDR3 here is CASSYLTPNEQFF. DNA of the CDR3: TGTGCCAGCAGTTATTTAACGCCCAATGAGCAGTTCTTC.

This chain's CDR3 is CASSPQATGPQRTEAFF. The DNA of the CDR3 is TGTGCCAGCAGTCCCCAAGCCACGGGACCCCAAAGAACTGAAGCTTTCTTT. The gene calls are TRBV27 and TRBJ1-1; weak D call: TRBD1 (5 bases). Germline V gene sequence: CDR1 MNHEY, CDR2 SMNVEV (reference sequence). This CDR3 region has 17 residues. Trimming left V 5 bases short and J 5 bases short, with 24 bases between.

J is TRBJ2-2 and V is TRBV19; D gene ambiguous. V was clipped by 4 bases and J by 3 bases, with 6 bases between them. The CDR3 contains 13 residues. In germline, CDR1 is LNHDA, CDR2 SQIVND (reference sequence). Here the CDR3 DNA reads TGTGCCAGTAGTACCAGTTACACCGGGGAGCTGTTTTTT. This codes for CASSTSYTGELFF.

V is TRBV19 and J is TRBJ1-5; D uncertain. V lost 3 bases and J lost 4, with 13 bases in between. Germline lookup yields CDR1 LNHDA and CDR2 SQIVND (reference sequence). This CDR3 contains 15 residues. As DNA, the CDR3 is TGTGCCAGTAGTATTTTCAGCAATGGTAATCAGCCCCAGCATTTT. Residues: CASSIFSNGNQPQHF.

The chain couples TRBV6-5 to TRBJ1-3; 7 nucleotides align to TRBD1. The junction had 5 bases not matched to a gene; V was cut back by 7 bases and J by 2 bases. This CDR3 is 14 amino acids long. Germline CDR1 MNHEY, CDR2 SVGAGI. CDR3 sequence reads: CASKDREAGNTIYF. The CDR3 DNA reads TGTGCCAGCAAAGACAGGGAAGCTGGAAACACCATATATTTT.

The chain is built from TRBV28 and TRBJ2-7; D is ambiguous. Germline V gene data show CDR1 as MDHEN and CDR2 as SYDVKM. The V and J ends lost 2 bases and 8 bases respectively, with 7 bases between them. This CDR3 comprises 11 residues. The CDR3 loop reads CASSLLSQQYF. In DNA, the CDR3 is TGTGCCAGCAGTTTACTTAGTCAGCAGTACTTC.

The chain carries TRBV9 and TRBJ2-3; the match to TRBD2 covers 11 bases. Germline assignment: CDR1 SGDLS and CDR2 YYNGEE. This CDR3 is built from 16 residues. The junction had 4 bases not matched to a gene; V was cut back by 0 bases and J by 4 bases. This CDR3 reads CASSVEGSGGADTQYF. The CDR3 DNA sequence: TGTGCCAGCAGCGTAGAGGGTAGCGGGGGGGCAGATACGCAGTATTTT.

The CDR3 here is CASSMNVLAGALGADNEQFF. CDR3 nucleotides: TGCGCCAGCAGCATGAATGTTCTAGCGGGAGCCCTAGGGGCCGACAATGAGCAGTTCTTC. The J gene is TRBJ2-1, the V gene TRBV5-1, with TRBD2 identical over 10 bases. J gave up 5 bases and V 4 bases, and 21 bases lay outside the gene matches. CDR1 is SGHRS and CDR2 is YFSETQ in the germline V gene. The CDR3 extends over 20 amino acids. The full variable domain, completed using reference TRBV5-1 and TRBJ2-1, is KAGVTQTPRYLIKTRGQQVTLSCSPISGHRSVSWYQQTPGQGLQFLFEYFSETQRNKGNFPGRFSGRQFSNSRSEMNVSTLELGDSALYLCASSMNVLAGALGADNEQFFGPGTRLTVL.

The CDR3 reads CASSLGVTGISSRELFF. In nucleotides, the CDR3 is TGTGCCAGCAGCTTAGGGGTAACGGGTATCAGCTCCAGGGAGCTGTTTTTT. The rearrangement links TRBV7-3 to TRBJ2-2, with D unresolved. This CDR3 is built from 17 residues. Trimming cost V 2 bases and J 9 bases, with 22 bases left between them. The V gene's germline CDR1 is SGHTA and CDR2 FQGTGA.

The chain joins TRBV4-3 to TRBJ2-3, with 10 bases that match TRBD1. With V trimmed by 4 bases and J by 5 bases, 3 bases remained unmatched. The CDR3 has 14 amino acids. The germline gives CDR1 LGHNA, CDR2 YSLEER. The CDR3 bases are TGCGCCAGCAGCCTAGGACAGGGGGGAGATACGCAGTATTTT. It encodes CASSLGQGGDTQYF.

This clone occurred once. The rearrangement joins TRBV6-6 to TRBJ1-4; D unclear. CDR3 length: 13 residues. V shed 9 bases and J shed 3 bases, with 11 bases lying between them. Per germline, CDR1 MNHNY and CDR2 SVGAGI (reference sequence). CDR3: CASEWTANEKLFF. In nucleotides, the CDR3 is TGTGCCAGTGAATGGACGGCTAATGAAAAACTGTTTTTT.

The chain has TRBV4-3 and TRBJ1-2; D may be TRBD1 (5 bases). V was pared by 0 bases and J by 4 bases, with 12 bases between. From germline, CDR1 is LGHNA and CDR2 YSLEER. The CDR3 totals 15 residues. The CDR3 is CASSQESRAGYGYTF. The DNA for the CDR3 is TGCGCCAGCAGCCAAGAGTCCAGGGCCGGCTATGGCTACACCTTC.

The table lists this clone with a count of one. The gene calls are TRBV7-8 and TRBJ1-1; D is possibly TRBD1 (5 bases). The CDR3 has 15 residues. In germline, CDR1 is SGHVS, CDR2 FQNEAQ. V shed 2 bases and J shed 6 bases, with 16 bases lying between them. This CDR3 is CASSLMGKGIPEAFF. CDR3 coding DNA: TGTGCCAGCAGCTTAATGGGAAAGGGGATCCCTGAAGCTTTCTTT.